This T cell receptor (beta chain) was profiled in a study of blood T cells in healthy people across ages. The authors drew around 9.3 milliliters of peripheral blood from each donor. CDR1 is GTSNPN, CDR2 SVGIG, per germline (reference sequence). The trim removed 5 bases at V and 5 bases at J, leaving 0 bases unmatched. The CDR3 contains 11 residues. Primers used in a second PCR of roughly 6 to 11 cycles were a sample-barcoded 5' primer and a J-beta primer mix. All samples gave at least 2.5 million CDR3-containing paired-end reads. TCRdb redid the calling of the 5' RACE reads with MiXCR, one entry per CDR3 protein. Here the sample spans hundreds of thousands of distinct CDR3 sequences, roughly 43% being singletons. As to this clonotype: Its matching antigen is unknown.

Notes on the study in general: Measured against age, TCR beta diversity per million T cells decreased in a roughly linear manner. There were more naive CD4+ cells and higher diversity in long-lived donors than in aged donors.

V and J are TRBV30 and TRBJ2-1, with 7 bases matching TRBD1. Specimen: blood. The receptor was derived from a man at least 80 years old in good health. Here the CDR3 reads CAWDRDNEQFF. In DNA, the CDR3 is TGTGCCTGGGACAGGGACAATGAGCAGTTCTTC.